Here is one T cell receptor (beta chain) with its context. Antigen: not known. This sample was taken from a study of cytomegalovirus exposure and HLA in healthy donors. Study outcomes and limitations: Most TCR beta V segments were productive about 87% or about 30% of the time in an earlier analysis.

The CDR3 is made up of 13 amino acids. Germline V CDR1 and CDR2: MNHEY, SMNVEV (reference sequence). Trimming removed 4 bases from V and 2 bases from J, with 8 bases in between. The PCR was carried out with 60 Vbeta primers and 13 Jbeta primers. The assay was immunoSEQ multiplex PCR, and TCRdb's table has in-frame clones only and misses some. Of some 120,000 clones listed, less than 10% are singletons. Sequenced input: PBMCs. The sequence was collected from a middle-aged woman in good health and CMV-seropositive. The V call is TRBV27, the J call TRBJ1-2, with D unclear. The CDR3: CASSYGKNYGYTF. As DNA, the CDR3 is TGTGCCAGCAGTTACGGGAAAAACTATGGCTACACCTTC.